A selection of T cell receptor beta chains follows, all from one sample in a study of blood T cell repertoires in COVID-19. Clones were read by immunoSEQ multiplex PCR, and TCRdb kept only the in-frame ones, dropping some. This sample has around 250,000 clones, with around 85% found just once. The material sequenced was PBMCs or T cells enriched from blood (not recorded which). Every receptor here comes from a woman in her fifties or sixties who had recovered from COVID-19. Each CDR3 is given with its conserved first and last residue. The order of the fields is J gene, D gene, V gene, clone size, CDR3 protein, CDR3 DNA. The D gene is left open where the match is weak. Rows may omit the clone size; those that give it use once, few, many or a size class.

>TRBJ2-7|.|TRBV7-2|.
CASSLGAGWEYEQYF
TGTGCCAGCAGCTTAGGAGCAGGGTGGGAATACGAGCAGTACTTC
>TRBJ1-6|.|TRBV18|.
CASSPTLTGRRSPLHF
TGTGCCAGCTCACCAACACTGACAGGACGACGATCACCCCTCCACTTT
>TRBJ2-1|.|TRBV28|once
CASSLSPGWADNEQFF
TGTGCCAGCAGTTTGAGTCCAGGGTGGGCCGACAATGAGCAGTTCTTC
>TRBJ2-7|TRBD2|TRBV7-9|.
CASSSTSGSYEQYF
TGTGCCAGCAGCTCCACTAGCGGGAGTTACGAGCAGTACTTC
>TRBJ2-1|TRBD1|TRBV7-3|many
CASSLSATGGGHEQFF
TGTGCCAGCAGCTTAAGTGCGACAGGGGGAGGCCATGAGCAGTTCTTC
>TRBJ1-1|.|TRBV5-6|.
CASSPVPTAWGTEAFF
TGTGCCAGCAGTCCCGTCCCGACAGCGTGGGGTACTGAAGCTTTCTTT
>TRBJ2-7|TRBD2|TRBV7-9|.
CASSYASGGSSYEQYF
TGTGCCAGCAGCTACGCATCGGGGGGTAGCTCCTACGAGCAGTACTTC
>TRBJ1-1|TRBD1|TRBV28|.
CASSYTGDTEAFF
TGTGCCAGCAGTTACACAGGGGACACTGAAGCTTTCTTT
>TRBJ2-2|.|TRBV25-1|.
CASSEQENTGELFF
TGTGCCAGCAGTGAACAGGAAAACACCGGGGAGCTGTTTTTT
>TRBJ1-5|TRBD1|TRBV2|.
CASSRDRVINQPQHF
TGTGCCAGCAGTCGGGACAGGGTGATCAATCAGCCCCAGCATTTT
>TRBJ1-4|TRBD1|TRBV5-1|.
CASSFSGTANEKLFF
TGCGCCAGCAGCTTTAGCGGGACAGCTAATGAAAAACTGTTTTTT
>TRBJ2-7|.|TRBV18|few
CASTTGLEGEQYF
TGTGCCAGCACTACCGGGCTCGAGGGCGAGCAGTACTTC
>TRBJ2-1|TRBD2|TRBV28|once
CASSLGTSGIHNEQFF
TGTGCCAGCAGTTTGGGGACTAGCGGGATACACAATGAGCAGTTCTTC
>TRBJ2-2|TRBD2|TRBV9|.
CASSALAANTGELFF
TGTGCCAGCAGCGCTCTAGCGGCCAACACCGGGGAGCTGTTTTTT
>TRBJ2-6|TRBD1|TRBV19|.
CASSMGQGYFGANVLTF
TGTGCCAGTAGTATGGGACAGGGGTATTTTGGGGCCAACGTCCTGACTTTC
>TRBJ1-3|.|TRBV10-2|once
CASWDSDGGNTIYF
TGCGCCAGCTGGGACTCCGACGGTGGAAACACCATATATTTT
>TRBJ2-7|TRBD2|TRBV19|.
CASNEAGLAGEQYF
TGTGCCAGTAACGAGGCGGGACTAGCGGGCGAGCAGTACTTC
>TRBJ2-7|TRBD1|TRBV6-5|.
CASRLGQDPSYEQYF
TGTGCCAGCCGTCTCGGACAGGACCCCTCCTACGAGCAGTACTTC
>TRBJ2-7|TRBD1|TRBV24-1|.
CATSDAGQGDNEQYF
TGTGCCACCAGTGATGCAGGACAGGGGGATAACGAGCAGTACTTC
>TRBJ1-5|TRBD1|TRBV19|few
CASSRGQGGIGNQPQHF
TGTGCCAGTAGTAGGGGACAGGGAGGGATTGGCAATCAGCCCCAGCATTTT
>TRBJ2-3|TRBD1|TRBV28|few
CATIQGGGQGETDTQYF
TGTGCCACCATCCAGGGGGGAGGACAGGGGGAGACAGATACGCAGTATTTT
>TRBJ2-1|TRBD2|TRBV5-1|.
CASSNVAGVGNEQFF
TGCGCCAGCAGCAACGTAGCGGGAGTTGGGAATGAGCAGTTCTTC
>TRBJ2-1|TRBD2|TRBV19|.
CASSFWTSVSYNEQFF
TGTGCCAGTAGTTTTTGGACTAGCGTGTCCTACAATGAGCAGTTCTTC
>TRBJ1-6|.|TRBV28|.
CASSFSVRPLHF
TGTGCCAGCAGTTTCTCGGTTCGTCCCCTCCACTTT